This T cell receptor beta chain comes out of a study of monozygotic twins with inflammatory bowel disease. TCRdb derives one entry per CDR3 protein from the 5' RACE reads, leaving out DNA. The sample's table shows around 450,000 distinct CDR3 sequences. Germline V gives CDR1 MNHNS, CDR2 SASEGT. The CDR3 totals 15 residues. The V call is TRBV6-1, the J call TRBJ1-4; TCRdb's D call, TRBD1, is unchecked because there is no DNA. Sequences were obtained from blood. The source of this sequence is a human donor with ulcerative colitis or Crohn's disease, or a healthy co-twin of an affected twin (not recorded which). This chain's CDR3 is CASSPKTGWNEKLFF.